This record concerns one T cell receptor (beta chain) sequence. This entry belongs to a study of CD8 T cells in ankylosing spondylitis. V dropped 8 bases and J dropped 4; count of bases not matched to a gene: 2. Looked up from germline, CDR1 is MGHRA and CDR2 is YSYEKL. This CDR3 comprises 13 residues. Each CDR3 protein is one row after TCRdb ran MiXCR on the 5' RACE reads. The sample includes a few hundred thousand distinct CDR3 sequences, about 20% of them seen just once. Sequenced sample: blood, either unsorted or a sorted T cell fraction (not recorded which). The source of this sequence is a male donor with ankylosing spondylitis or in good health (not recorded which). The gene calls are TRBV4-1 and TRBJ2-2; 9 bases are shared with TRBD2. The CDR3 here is CASLREGTGELFF. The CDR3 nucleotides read TGCGCCAGCTTGCGGGAGGGCACCGGGGAGCTGTTTTTT.